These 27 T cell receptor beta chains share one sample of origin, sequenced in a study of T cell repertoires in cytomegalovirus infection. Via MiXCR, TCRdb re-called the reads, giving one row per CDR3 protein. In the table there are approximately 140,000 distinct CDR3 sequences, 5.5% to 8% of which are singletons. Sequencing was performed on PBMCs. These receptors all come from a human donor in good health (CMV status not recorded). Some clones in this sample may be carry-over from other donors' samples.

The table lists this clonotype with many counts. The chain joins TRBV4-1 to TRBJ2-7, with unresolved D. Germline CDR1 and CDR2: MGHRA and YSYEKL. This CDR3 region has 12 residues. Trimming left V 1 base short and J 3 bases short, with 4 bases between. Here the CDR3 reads CASSQGHYEQYF. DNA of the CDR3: TGCGCCAGCAGCCAAGGGCACTACGAGCAGTACTTC.

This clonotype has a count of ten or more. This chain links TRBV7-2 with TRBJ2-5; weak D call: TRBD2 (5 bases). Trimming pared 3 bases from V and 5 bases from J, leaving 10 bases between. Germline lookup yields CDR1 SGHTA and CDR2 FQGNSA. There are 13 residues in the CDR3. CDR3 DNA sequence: TGTGCCAGCAGCTTCGCTGGGAGCGAGACCCAGTACTTC. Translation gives CASSFAGSETQYF.

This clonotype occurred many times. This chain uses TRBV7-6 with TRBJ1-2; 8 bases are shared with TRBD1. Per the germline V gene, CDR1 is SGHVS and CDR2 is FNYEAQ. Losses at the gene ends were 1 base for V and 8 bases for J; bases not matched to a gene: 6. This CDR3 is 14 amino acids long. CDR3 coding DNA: TGTGCCAGCAGCTTAGGGCCGACAGGGGCGGGCTACACCTTC. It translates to CASSLGPTGAGYTF.

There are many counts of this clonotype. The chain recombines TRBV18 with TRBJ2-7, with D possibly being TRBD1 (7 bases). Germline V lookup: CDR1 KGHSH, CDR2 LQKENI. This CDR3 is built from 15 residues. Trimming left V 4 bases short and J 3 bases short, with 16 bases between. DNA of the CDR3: TGTGCCAGCTCACGGGTTTCAGGGGGGAACTACGAGCAGTACTTC. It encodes CASSRVSGGNYEQYF.

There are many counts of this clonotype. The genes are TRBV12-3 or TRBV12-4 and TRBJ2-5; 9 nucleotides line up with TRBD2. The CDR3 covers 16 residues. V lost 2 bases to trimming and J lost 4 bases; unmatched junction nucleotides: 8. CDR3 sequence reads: CASSLNPLAGRETQYF. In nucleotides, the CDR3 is TGTGCCAGCAGTTTAAATCCGCTAGCGGGGCGAGAGACCCAGTACTTC.

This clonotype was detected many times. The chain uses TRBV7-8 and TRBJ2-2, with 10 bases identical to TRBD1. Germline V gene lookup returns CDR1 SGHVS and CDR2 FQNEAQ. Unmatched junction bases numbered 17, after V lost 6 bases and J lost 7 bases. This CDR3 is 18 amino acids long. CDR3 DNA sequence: TGTGCCAGCAGGAAACGGAGGCCGGGACAGGGGAAAGGCGGGGAGCTGTTTTTT. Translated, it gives CASRKRRPGQGKGGELFF. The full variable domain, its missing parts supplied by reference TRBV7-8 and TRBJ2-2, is GAGVSQSPRYKVAKRGQDVALRCDPISGHVSLFWYQQALGQGPEFLTYFQNEAQLDKSGLPSDRFFAERPEGSVSTLKIQRTQQEDSAVYLCASRKRRPGQGKGGELFFGEGSRLTVL.

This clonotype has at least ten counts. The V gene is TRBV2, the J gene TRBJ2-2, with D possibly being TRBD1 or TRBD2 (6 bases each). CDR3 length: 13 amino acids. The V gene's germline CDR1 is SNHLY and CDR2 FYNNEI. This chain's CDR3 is CAHGGSASGELFF. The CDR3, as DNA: TGTGCGCACGGGGGCAGCGCTAGTGGGGAGCTGTTTTTT.

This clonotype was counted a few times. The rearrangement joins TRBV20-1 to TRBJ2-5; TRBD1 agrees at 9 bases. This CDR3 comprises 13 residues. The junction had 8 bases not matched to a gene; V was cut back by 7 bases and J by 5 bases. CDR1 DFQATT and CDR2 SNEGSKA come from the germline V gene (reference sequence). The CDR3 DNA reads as TGCAGTGGATGGCGGACAGGGGTGGAGACCCAGTACTTC. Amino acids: CSGWRTGVETQYF.

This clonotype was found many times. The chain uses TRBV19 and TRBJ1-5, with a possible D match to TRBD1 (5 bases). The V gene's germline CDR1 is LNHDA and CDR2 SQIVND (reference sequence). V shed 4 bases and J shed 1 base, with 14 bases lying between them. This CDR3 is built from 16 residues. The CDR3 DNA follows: TGTGCCAGTAGTAATAGTCGGGGGACGAGCAATCAGCCCCAGCATTTT. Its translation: CASSNSRGTSNQPQHF.

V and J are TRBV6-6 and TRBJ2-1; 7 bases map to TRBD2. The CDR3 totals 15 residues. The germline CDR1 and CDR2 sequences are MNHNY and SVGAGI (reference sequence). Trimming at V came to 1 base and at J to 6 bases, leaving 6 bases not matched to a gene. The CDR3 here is CASSYFSASGNEQFF. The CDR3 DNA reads TGTGCCAGCAGTTACTTTTCGGCTAGCGGCAATGAGCAGTTCTTC.

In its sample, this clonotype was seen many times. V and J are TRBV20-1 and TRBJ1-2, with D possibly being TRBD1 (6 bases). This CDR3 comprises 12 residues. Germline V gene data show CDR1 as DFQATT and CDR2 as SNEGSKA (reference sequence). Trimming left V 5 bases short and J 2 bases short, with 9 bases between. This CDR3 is CSAFTGNYGYTF. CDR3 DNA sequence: TGCAGTGCTTTTACAGGGAACTATGGCTACACCTTC.

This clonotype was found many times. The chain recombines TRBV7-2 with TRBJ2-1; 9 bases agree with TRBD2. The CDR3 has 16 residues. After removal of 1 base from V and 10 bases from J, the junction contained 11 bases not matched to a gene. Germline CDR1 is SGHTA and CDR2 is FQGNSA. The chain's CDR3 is CASSLGAAGGLSEQFF. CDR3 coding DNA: TGTGCCAGCAGCTTAGGGGCTGCGGGGGGGCTGAGCGAGCAGTTCTTC.

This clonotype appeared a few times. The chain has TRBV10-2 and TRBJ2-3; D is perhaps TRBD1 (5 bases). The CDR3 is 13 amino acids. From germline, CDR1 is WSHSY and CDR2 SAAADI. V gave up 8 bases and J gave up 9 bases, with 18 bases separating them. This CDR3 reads CASAGRTKGTQYF. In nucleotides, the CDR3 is TGCGCCAGCGCCGGCAGGACAAAGGGGACGCAGTATTTT.

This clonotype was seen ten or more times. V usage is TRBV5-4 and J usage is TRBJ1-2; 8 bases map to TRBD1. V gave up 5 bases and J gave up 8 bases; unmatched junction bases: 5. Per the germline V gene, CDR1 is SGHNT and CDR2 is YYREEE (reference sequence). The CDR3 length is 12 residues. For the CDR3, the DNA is TGTGCCAGCAGTTATCCAGGGGGCGGCTACACCTTC. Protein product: CASSYPGGGYTF.

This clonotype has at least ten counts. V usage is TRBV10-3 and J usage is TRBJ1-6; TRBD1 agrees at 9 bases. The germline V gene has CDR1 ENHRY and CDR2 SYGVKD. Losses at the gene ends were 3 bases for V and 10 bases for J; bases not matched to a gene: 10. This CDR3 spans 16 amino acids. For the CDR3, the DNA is TGTGCCATCAGTGACTACCGGGACAGGGCTAAATCACCCCTCCACTTT. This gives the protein CAISDYRDRAKSPLHF.

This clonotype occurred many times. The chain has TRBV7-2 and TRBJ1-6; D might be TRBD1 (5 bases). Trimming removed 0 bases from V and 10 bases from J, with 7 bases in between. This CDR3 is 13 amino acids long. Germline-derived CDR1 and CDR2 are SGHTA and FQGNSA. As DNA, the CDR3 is TGTGCCAGCAGCTTAGCAGGGGTCTCACCCCTCCACTTT. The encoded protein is CASSLAGVSPLHF.

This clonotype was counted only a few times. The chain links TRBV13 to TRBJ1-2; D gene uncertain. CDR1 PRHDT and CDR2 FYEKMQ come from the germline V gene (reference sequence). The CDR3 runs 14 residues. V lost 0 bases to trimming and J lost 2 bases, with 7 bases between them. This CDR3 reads CASSLGGSNYGYTF. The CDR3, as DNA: TGTGCCAGCAGCTTAGGAGGGTCCAACTATGGCTACACCTTC.

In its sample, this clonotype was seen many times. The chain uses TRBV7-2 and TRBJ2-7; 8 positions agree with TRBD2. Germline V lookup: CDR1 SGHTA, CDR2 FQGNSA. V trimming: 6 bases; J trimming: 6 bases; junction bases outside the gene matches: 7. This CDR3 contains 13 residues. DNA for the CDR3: TGTGCCAGCAGTCCCGGGGGGGTTGGCGAGCAGTACTTC. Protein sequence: CASSPGGVGEQYF.

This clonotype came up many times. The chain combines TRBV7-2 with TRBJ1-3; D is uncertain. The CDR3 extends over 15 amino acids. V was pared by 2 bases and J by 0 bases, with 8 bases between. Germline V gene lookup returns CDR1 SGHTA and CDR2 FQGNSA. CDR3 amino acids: CASSLPPSSGNTIYF. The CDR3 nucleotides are TGTGCCAGCAGCTTACCGCCTTCCTCTGGAAACACCATATATTTT.

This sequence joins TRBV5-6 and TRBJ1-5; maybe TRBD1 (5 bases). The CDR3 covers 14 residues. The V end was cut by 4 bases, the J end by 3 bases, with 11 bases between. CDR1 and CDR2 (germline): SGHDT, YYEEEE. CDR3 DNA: TGTGCCAGCAGCGGGGACCACTCCAATCAGCCCCAGCATTTT. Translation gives CASSGDHSNQPQHF.

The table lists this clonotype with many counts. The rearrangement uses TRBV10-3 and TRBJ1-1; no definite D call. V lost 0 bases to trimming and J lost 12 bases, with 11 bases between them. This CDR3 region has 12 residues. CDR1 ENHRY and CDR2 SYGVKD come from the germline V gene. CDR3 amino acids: CAISESEGRTFF. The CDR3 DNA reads TGTGCCATCAGTGAGTCGGAGGGCCGGACTTTCTTT.

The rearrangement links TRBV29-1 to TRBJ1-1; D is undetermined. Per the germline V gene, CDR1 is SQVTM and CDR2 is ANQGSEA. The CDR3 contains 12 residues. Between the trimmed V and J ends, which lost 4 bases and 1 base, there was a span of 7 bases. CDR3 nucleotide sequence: TGCAGCGTTGCTCGGACGAACACTGAAGCTTTCTTT. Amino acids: CSVARTNTEAFF.

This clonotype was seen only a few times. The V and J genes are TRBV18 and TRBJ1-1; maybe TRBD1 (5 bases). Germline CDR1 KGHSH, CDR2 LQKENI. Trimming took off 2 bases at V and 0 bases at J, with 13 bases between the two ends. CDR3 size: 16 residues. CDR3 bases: TGTGCCAGCTCACCAAACCGGCAGGGTATGAACACTGAAGCTTTCTTT. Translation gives CASSPNRQGMNTEAFF.

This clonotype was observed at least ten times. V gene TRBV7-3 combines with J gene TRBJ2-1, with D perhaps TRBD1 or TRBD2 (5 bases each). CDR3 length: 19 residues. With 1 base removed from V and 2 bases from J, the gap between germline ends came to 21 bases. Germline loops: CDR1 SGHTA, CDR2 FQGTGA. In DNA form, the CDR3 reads TGTGCCAGCAGCTTAAGGCCGGGGCAGGGAAGGTTGACCTACAATGAGCAGTTCTTC. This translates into CASSLRPGQGRLTYNEQFF.

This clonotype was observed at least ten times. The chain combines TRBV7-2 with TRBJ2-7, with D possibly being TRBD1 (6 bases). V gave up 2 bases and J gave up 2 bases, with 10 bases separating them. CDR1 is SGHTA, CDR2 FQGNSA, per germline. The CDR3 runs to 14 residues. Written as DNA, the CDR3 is TGTGCCAGCAGCTTAAGACAGGCCCCCTACGAGCAGTACTTC. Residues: CASSLRQAPYEQYF. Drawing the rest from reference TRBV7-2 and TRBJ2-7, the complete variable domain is GAGVSQSPSNKVTEKGKDVELRCDPISGHTALYWYRQSLGQGLEFLIYFQGNSAPDKSGLPSDRFSAERTGGSVSTLTIQRTQQEDSAVYLCASSLRQAPYEQYFGPGTRLTVT.

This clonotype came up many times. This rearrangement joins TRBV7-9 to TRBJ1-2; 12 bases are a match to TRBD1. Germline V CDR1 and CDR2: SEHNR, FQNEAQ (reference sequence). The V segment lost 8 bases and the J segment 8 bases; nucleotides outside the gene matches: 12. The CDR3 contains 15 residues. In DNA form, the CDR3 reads TGTGCCAGCGCACCACCGGGACAGGGGGCAGCCGGCTACACCTTC. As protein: CASAPPGQGAAGYTF.

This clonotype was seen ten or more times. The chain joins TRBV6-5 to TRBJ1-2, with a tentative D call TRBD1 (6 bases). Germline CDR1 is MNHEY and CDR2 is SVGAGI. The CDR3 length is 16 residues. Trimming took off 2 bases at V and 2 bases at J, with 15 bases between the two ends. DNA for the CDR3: TGTGCCAGCAGTTACCGAGGAGGGGGAAAGAACTATGGCTACACCTTC. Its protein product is CASSYRGGGKNYGYTF.